This T cell receptor (beta chain) was recorded in a study of CD8 T cells in Susac syndrome. Sequencing of TCR beta, carried out with a high-throughput approach, was applied to CD8+ and CD4+ T cells from the blood. In contrast to the negatively isolated CD8+ and CD4+ T cells, TEMRA cells were FACS-enriched. With random hexamers, roughly 0.5 to 1 ug RNA was reverse transcribed. Amplification of TCR beta CDR3 by immunoSEQ multiplex PCR spanned 54 Vbeta and 13 Jbeta. TCRdb reprocessed the immunoSEQ multiplex PCR reads via MiXCR and lists one record per CDR3 protein. The sample shows tens of thousands of distinct CDR3 sequences, 90% to 95% of them seen only once. On this clonotype: No antigen is known for it.

Trimming cost V 1 base and J 8 bases; bases outside gene matches: 3. This CDR3 has 13 residues. General study findings and limits: The study acknowledged a relatively small number of individuals in its TCR sequencing and HLA analysis.

The rearrangement links TRBV12-3 or TRBV12-4 to TRBJ1-1; TRBD1 agrees at 8 bases. This clonotype was sampled from a human donor in good health. The sequenced sample was CD8+ T cells from PBMCs. The CDR3 here is CASSLGRTGEAFF. The CDR3 DNA sequence: TGTGCCAGCAGTTTAGGGCGGACAGGGGAAGCTTTCTTT.